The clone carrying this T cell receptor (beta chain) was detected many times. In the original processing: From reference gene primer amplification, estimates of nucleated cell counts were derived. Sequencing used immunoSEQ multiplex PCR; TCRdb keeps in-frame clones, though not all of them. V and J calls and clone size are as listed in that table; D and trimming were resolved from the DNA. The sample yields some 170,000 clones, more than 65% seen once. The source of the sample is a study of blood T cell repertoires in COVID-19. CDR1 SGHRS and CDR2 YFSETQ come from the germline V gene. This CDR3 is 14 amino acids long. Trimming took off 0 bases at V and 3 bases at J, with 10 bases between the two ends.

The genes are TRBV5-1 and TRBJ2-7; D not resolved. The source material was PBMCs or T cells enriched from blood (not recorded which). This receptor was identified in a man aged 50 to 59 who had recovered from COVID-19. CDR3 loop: CASSLAETYYEQYF. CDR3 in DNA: TGCGCCAGCAGCTTGGCCGAGACATACTACGAGCAGTACTTC. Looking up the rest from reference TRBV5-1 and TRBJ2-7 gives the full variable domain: KAGVTQTPRYLIKTRGQQVTLSCSPISGHRSVSWYQQTPGQGLQFLFEYFSETQRNKGNFPGRFSGRQFSNSRSEMNVSTLELGDSALYLCASSLAETYYEQYFGPGTRLTVT.